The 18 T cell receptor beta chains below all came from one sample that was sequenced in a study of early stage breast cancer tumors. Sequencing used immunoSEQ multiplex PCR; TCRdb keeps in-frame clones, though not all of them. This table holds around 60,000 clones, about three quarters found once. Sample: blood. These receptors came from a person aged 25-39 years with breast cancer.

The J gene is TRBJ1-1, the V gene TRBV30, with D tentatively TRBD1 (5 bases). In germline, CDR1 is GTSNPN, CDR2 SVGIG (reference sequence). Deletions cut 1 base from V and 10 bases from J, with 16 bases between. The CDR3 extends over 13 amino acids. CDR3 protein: CAWSERSDGGAFF. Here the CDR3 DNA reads TGTGCCTGGAGTGAGCGTTCGGACGGGGGAGCTTTCTTT.

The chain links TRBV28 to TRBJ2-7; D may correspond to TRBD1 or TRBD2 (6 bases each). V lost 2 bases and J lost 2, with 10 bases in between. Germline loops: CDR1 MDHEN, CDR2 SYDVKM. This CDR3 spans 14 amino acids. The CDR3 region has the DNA TGTGCCAGCAGTTTAGGAGGGGGGCCCTACGAGCAGTACTTC. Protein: CASSLGGGPYEQYF.

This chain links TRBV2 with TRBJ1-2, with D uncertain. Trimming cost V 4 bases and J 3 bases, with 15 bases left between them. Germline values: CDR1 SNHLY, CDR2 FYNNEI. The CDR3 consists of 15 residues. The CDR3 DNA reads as TGTGCCAGCAGTGCCGATGGTTGGCGGGACTATGGCTACACCTTC. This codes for CASSADGWRDYGYTF.

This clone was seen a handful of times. The CDR3 nucleotides are TGTGCCAGCAGCGACGGGACTAGCGACTACGAGCAGTACTTC. It encodes CASSDGTSDYEQYF. The J gene is TRBJ2-7, the V gene TRBV5-4; 10 bases are a match to TRBD2. The germline V gene has CDR1 SGHNT and CDR2 YYREEE (reference sequence). V trimming: 4 bases; J trimming: 3 bases; junction bases outside the gene matches: 4. The CDR3 runs 14 residues.

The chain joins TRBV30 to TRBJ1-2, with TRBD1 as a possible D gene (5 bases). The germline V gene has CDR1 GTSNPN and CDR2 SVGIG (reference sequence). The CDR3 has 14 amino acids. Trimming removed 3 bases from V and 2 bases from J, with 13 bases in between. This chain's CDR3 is CAWRGTPANYGYTF. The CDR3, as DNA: TGTGCCTGGAGGGGGACGCCCGCAAACTATGGCTACACCTTC. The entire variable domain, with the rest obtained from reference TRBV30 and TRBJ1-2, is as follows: SQTIHQWPATLVQPVGSPLSLECTVEGTSNPNLYWYRQAAGRGLQLLFYSVGIGQISSEVPQNLSASRPQDRQFILSSKKLLLSDSGFYLCAWRGTPANYGYTFGSGTRLTVV.

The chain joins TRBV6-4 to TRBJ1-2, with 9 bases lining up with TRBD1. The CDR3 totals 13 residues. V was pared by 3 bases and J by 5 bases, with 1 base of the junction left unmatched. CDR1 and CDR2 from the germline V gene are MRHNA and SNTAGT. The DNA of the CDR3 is TGTGCCAGCAGTGATGGGACAGGGTATGGCTACACCTTC. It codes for CASSDGTGYGYTF.

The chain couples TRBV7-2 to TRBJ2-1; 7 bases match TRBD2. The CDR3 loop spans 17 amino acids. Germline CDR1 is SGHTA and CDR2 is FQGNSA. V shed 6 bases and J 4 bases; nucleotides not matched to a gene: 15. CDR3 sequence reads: CASRLTGGRGIYNEQFF. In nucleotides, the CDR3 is TGTGCCAGCAGGTTAACGGGCGGGAGAGGGATTTACAATGAGCAGTTCTTC.

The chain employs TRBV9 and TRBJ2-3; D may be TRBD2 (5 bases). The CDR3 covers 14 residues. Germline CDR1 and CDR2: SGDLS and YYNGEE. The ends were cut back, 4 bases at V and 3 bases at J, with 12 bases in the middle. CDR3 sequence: CASSPGKQTDTQYF. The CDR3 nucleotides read TGTGCCAGCAGCCCGGGGAAGCAGACAGATACGCAGTATTTT.

The CDR3: CATSRDTEAFF. The CDR3 DNA reads TGTGCCACCTCGAGGGACACTGAAGCTTTCTTT. The V and J genes are TRBV6-5 and TRBJ1-1; D call uncertain. The CDR3 runs to 11 residues. With 10 bases removed from V and 3 bases from J, the gap between germline ends came to 9 bases. Germline assignment: CDR1 MNHEY and CDR2 SVGAGI.

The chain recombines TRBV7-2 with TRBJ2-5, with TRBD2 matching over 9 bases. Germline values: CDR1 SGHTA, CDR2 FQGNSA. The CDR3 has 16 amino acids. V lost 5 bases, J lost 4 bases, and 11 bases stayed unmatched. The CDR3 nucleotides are TGTGCCAGCAGCCCAGACGGCGGGAGGGCCGGAGAGACCCAGTACTTC. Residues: CASSPDGGRAGETQYF.

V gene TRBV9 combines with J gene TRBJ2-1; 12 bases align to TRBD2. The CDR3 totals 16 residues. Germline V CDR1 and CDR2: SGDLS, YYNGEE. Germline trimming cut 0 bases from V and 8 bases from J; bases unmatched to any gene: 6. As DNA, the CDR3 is TGTGCCAGCAGCGTAGACCCTAGCGGGAGGGCCCATGAGCAGTTCTTC. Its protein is CASSVDPSGRAHEQFF.

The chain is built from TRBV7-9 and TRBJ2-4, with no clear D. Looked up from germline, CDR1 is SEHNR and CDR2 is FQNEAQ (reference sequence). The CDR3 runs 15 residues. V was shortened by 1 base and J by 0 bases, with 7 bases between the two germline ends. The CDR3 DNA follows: TGTGCCAGCAGCTTAGATGGTCTAGCCAAAAACATTCAGTACTTC. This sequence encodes CASSLDGLAKNIQYF.

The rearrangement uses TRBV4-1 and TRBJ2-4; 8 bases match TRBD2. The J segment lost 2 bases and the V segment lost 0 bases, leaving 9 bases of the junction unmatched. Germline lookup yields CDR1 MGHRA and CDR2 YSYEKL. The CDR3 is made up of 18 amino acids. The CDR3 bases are TGCGCCAGCAGCCAAGATAAGACGCGGGGGGACACCAAAAACATTCAGTACTTC. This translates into CASSQDKTRGDTKNIQYF.

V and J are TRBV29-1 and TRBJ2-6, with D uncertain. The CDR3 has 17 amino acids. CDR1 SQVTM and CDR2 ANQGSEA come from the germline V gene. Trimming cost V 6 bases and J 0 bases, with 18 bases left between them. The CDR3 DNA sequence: TGCAGCGTACTGACGCTCTCCCCCACCTCTGGGGCCAACGTCCTGACTTTC. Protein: CSVLTLSPTSGANVLTF.

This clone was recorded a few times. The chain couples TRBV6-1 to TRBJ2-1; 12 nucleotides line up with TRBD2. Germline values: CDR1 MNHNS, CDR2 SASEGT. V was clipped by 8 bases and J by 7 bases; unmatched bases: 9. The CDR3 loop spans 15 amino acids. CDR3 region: CASQRGLAGRNEQFF. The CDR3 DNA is TGTGCCAGCCAGCGAGGACTAGCGGGGAGAAATGAGCAGTTCTTC.

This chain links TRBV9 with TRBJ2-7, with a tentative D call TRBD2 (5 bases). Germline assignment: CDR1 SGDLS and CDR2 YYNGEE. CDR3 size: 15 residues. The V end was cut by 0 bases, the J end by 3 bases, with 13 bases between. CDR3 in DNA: TGTGCCAGCAGCGTAGGGGGAGATAGTGACTACGAGCAGTACTTC. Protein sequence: CASSVGGDSDYEQYF.

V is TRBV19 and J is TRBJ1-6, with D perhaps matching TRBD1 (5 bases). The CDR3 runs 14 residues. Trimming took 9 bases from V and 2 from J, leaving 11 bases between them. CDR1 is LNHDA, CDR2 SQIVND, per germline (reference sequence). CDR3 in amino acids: CASNGGAYNSPLHF. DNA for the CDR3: TGTGCCAGCAACGGAGGGGCCTATAATTCACCCCTCCACTTT.

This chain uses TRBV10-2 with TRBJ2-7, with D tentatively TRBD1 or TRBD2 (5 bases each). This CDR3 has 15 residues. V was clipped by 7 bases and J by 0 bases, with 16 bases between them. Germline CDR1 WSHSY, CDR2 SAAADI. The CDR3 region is CASNPGPWSSYEQYF. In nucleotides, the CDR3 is TGCGCCAGCAACCCGGGACCCTGGAGCTCCTACGAGCAGTACTTC.